This TCR beta chain was sequenced during a study of regulatory dendritic cells for organ transplantation (dated by TCRdb to about 2017). As for the study more broadly: Monocytes were cultured with vitamin D3 on days 0 and 4 and with IL-10 on day 4 to generate regulatory dendritic cells. On day 6, LPS was added to the DC cultures to test how the DCs responded to a strong maturation-inducing agent. Before and after allostimulation with regulatory or mature dendritic cells, TCRbeta repertoires were sequenced from sorted naive and memory CD4+ and CD8+ T cells. Broader findings and caveats from the paper: The authors pointed out considerable heterogeneity between individuals in the alloreactive memory CD8+ T cell pool, and only two subjects were sequenced. Of the resting subsets, memory CD8+ T cells had the largest number of alloreactive TCR clonotypes. Allostimulation expanded memory CD8+ clones in both subjects, but regulatory dendritic cells appeared to induce more limited expansion than mature dendritic cells. Naive CD4+ and CD8+ T cells showed highly diverse repertoires, whereas memory cells were less diverse and memory CD8+ cells were the most oligoclonal.

A multiplexed two-step PCR with Vbeta-specific forward primers and Jbeta-specific reverse primers was used to amplify the TCRbeta CDR3 regions. The TCRbeta libraries were sequenced on an Illumina instrument via the immunoSEQ service. As for the authors' bioinformatics: IMGT annotation was used to assign V, D and J genes, and synthetic CDR3 analogues were used to correct counts for multiplex PCR bias. The immunoSEQ Analyzer calculated repertoire clonality as one minus the normalized Shannon entropy. Clonal expansion was defined by Fisher's exact test with Benjamini-Hochberg false discovery rate control, using two-tailed P<0.01. TCRdb obtained this table from immuneACCESS and retained in-frame rearrangements with V and J assigned. These tables miss some clones; where compared with another copy, unresolved V genes account for less than half of the shortfall, and the remainder is unexplained. V, J and clone size derive from that table, while D and trimming were established from the DNA sequence. Across this sample there are about 20,000 clones, with roughly 85% seen only once. The ten largest clones capture approximately 0.68% of the sample.

Sorted T cell subsets were CFSE-labeled and co-cultured for around 5 days with allogeneic regulatory or mature dendritic cells at a 1:10 DC:T ratio. FACS was used to sort naive T cells as CD45RA+ cells and memory T cells as CD45RO+ CD4+ or CD8+ cells. A couple of healthy control subjects provided the T cells used for TCR sequencing. Genomic DNA was extracted with the Qiagen DNeasy Blood & Tissue Kit. Details on this clone: Its antigen remains undetermined. No base-level quality is on record; no much larger clone is a single base apart.

Per the germline V gene, SGDLS is the CDR1 and YYNGEE is the CDR2. The CDR3 measures 16 amino acids from cysteine to phenylalanine. The only DNA kept is the CDR3, 48 bases in frame from the first base. For this chain, trimming is 6 bases at the V end and 6 bases at the J end, and the number of junction bases without a gene match is 13. The specimen was naive CD4+ T cells from blood cultured with regulatory dendritic cells. The cell subset or site label, as the study defines it: CD45RA+ naive T cells. The rearrangement combines TRBV9 with TRBJ2-1, with TRBD1 identical over 9 junction bases. This TCR derives from a human donor in good health. The CDR3 sequence is CASTDSPGQGANEQFF. The DNA sequence reads TGTGCCAGCACCGACTCGCCGGGACAGGGAGCCAATGAGCAGTTCTTC.